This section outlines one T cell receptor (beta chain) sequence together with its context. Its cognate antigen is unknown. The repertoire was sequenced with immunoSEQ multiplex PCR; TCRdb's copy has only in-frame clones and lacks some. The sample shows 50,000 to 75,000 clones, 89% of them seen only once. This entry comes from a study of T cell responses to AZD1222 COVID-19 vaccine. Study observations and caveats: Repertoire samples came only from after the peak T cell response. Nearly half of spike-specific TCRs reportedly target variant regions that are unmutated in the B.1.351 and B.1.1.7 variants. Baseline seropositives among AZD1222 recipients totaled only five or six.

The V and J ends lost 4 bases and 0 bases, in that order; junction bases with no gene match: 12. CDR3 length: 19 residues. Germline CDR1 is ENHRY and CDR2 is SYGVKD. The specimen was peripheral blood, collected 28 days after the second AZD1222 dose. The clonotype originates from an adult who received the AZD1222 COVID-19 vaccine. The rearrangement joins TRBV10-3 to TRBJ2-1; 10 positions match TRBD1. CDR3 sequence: CAISGRTGGAGSSYNEQFF. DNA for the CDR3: TGTGCCATCAGTGGCAGGACAGGGGGAGCGGGAAGCTCCTACAATGAGCAGTTCTTC.